This TCR beta chain was documented in a study of T cell responses to AZD1222 COVID-19 vaccine (dated by TCRdb to about 2021). Study-level background: AZD1222 recipients given second doses at about 4 weeks or at about 12 weeks were pooled, since spike-specific TCR depth and breadth were not found to differ between the two schedules. A total of just over 230 trial participants underwent TCR sequencing, of whom approximately 200 had received two doses of AZD1222 and some 26 had received two doses of the MenACWY control vaccine. Trial participants were enrolled by age into subgroups of 18-55, 56-69 and 70-plus years, and around 150, 29 and 61 TCR-sequenced participants, respectively, were included in these subgroups. Broader findings and caveats from the paper: Because no day 14 peak-response samples were available, the repertoires could be characterized only after the peak T cell response. Spike-specific TCR breadth and depth rose significantly after two AZD1222 doses compared with day 0 and with MenACWY recipients. In the small 56-69-year group, the increase in depth fell short of significance, most likely because of low power. Reportedly, almost half of the unique spike-specific TCRs recognized epitopes lying outside the regions that are mutated in the B.1.351 and B.1.1.7 variants. CD4 TCRs associated with the vaccine covered the entire spike protein, and the dominant responses were in regions 160-218 and 743-854. Only five or six AZD1222 recipients were SARS-CoV-2 seropositive at baseline, limiting conclusions about previously exposed vaccinees. Most participants were white British and females outnumbered males, and the authors suggested that clonal diversity may have been underestimated.

The CDR3 regions of human TCRbeta chains were analyzed by immunosequencing. Regarding the original processing steps: TCRs in the repertoires were compared against a reference library of SARS-CoV-2-specific TCRs that had been generated with the MIRA antigen-specificity platform. Breadth meant the fraction of unique TCRs that were SARS-CoV-2-associated, whereas depth meant the fraction of total T cells that were SARS-CoV-2-associated. Using the MIRA data, every spike-specific TCR was mapped to the spike region that the TCR reacted to and assigned to either a CD4 or a CD8 class. Log10-transformed breadth and depth values were compared by one-way ANOVA with Sidak's multiple comparisons tests. TCRdb took over this immuneACCESS table, retaining in-frame rearrangements with V and J assigned. Such tables are incomplete; in checked studies, under half of the missing clones stem from an unresolved V gene, and the remainder is unexplained. The V and J calls and clone size come from that table; D and trimming were worked out from the DNA. The sample profile shows some 110,000 clones; approximately 93% of them were found once. 4.5% to 5% of the sample is taken by the ten largest.

Comment on this clone: It lacks a known antigen. Base qualities are missing; no much larger clone stands one base away.

The CDR3 spans 14 residues, from the cysteine through the phenylalanine. Only the CDR3 part of the read is kept: 42 bases, read in frame from the first base. V is pared back by 0 bases and J by 5 bases, with 10 bases lying between the germline termini. Via the germline V gene (reference sequence), CDR1 is LGHDT and CDR2 YNNKEL. The label giving this sample's time point can be read as: baseline before first vaccination. Vaccinee samples were obtained from the UK trials COV001 and COV002, which included a single-blind randomized controlled phase 2/3 trial of AZD1222 (ChAdOx1 nCoV-19) in healthy adults. Trial participant PBMC samples were collected at day 0 and day 28 after the second dose for TCRbeta chain sequencing.

This specimen consisted of peripheral blood, obtained on day 0 of AZD1222 vaccination. The chain is assembled from TRBV3-1 (or the pseudogene TRBV3-2) and TRBJ2-5, with an unclear D gene assignment. The clonotype comes from an adult in good health. The DNA reads TGTGCCAGCAGCCAAGATTTAGTTCGGGAGACCCAGTACTTC. The translation is CASSQDLVRETQYF.